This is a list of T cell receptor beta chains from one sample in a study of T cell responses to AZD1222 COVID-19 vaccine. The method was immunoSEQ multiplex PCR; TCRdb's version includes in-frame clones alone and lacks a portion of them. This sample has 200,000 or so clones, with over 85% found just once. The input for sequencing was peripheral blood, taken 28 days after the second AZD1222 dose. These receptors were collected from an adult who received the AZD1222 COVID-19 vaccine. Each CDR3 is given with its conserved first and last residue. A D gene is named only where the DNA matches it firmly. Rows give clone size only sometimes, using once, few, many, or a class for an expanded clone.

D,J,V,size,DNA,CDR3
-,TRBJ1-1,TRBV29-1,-,TGCAGCGCCAAGCCGGGCGTGAACACTGAAGCTTTCTTT,CSAKPGVNTEAFF
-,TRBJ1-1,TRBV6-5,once,TGTGCCAGCAGTTACTTGCCCATATACAACACTGAAGCTTTCTTT,CASSYLPIYNTEAFF
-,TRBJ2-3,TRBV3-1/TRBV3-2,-,TGTGCCGTTCATGCGGCTGGCACAGATACGCAGTATTTT,CAVHAAGTDTQYF
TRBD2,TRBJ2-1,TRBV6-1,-,TGTGCCAGCAGTGAATCTACCCTAGCGGGGGTTTGGGATGAGCAGTTCTTC,CASSESTLAGVWDEQFF
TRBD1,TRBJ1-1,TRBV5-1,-,TGCGCCAGCAGTCGTCCCGGGACAGGGAACACTGAAGCTTTCTTT,CASSRPGTGNTEAFF
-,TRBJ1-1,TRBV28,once,TGTGCCAGCCGCACCTTGGGAAACATGAACACTGAAGCTTTCTTT,CASRTLGNMNTEAFF
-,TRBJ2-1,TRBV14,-,TGTGCCAGCAGCCAGCGGACCGTCCCCTACAATGAGCAGTTCTTC,CASSQRTVPYNEQFF
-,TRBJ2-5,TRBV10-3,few,TGTGCCATCGCGCGACCTATGGAGACCCAGTACTTC,CAIARPMETQYF
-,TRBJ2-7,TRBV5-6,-,TGTGCCAGCATCATACAGGGTAGACCCTACGAGCAGTACTTC,CASIIQGRPYEQYF
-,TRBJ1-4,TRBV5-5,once,TGTGCCAGCAGCTTGAATCAGTATTCCCCAACTAATGAAAAACTGTTTTTT,CASSLNQYSPTNEKLFF
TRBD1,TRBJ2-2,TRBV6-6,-,TGTGCCAGCAGTCGAGACAGGGGGACCGGGGAGCTGTTTTTT,CASSRDRGTGELFF
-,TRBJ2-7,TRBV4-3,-,TGCGCCAGCAGCCGAGGCGGATCCTACGAGCAGTACTTC,CASSRGGSYEQYF
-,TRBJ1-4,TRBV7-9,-,TGTGCCAGCAGCTTAGGCACAGCCCATGAAAAACTGTTTTTT,CASSLGTAHEKLFF
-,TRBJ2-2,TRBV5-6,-,TGTGCCAGCAGCTTGAAACTCCGTACCGGGGAGCTGTTTTTT,CASSLKLRTGELFF
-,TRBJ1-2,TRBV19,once,TGTGCCAGTAGTATGATTAGTGGCTACACCTTC,CASSMISGYTF
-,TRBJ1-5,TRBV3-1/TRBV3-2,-,TGTGCCAGCAGCCAAGTGATTCCGGGCAATCAGCCCCAGCATTTT,CASSQVIPGNQPQHF
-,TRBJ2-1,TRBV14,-,TGTGCCAGCAGCCAAGATCCCCGCGCCAATGAGCAGTTCTTC,CASSQDPRANEQFF
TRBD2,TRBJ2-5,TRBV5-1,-,TGCGCCAGCAGTAGGGTACTAGCGGGACAAGAGACCCAGTACTTC,CASSRVLAGQETQYF
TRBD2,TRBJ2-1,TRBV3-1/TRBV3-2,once,TGTGCCAGCAGCCGAGCTAGCGGGTACAATGAGCAGTTCTTC,CASSRASGYNEQFF
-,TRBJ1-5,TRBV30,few,TGTGCCTGGAGTTACCGGGATAATCAGCCCCAGCATTTT,CAWSYRDNQPQHF
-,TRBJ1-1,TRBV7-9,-,TGTGCCAGCCTCTTGCGGGGAGACACTGAAGCTTTCTTT,CASLLRGDTEAFF
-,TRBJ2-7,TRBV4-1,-,TGCGCCAGCAGCCAAGCCGAGGGATCCGAGCAGTACTTC,CASSQAEGSEQYF
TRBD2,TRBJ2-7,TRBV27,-,TGTGCCAGCAGTTTAGGCCGGGGGGGACCCTACGAGCAGTACTTC,CASSLGRGGPYEQYF
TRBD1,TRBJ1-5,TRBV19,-,TGTGCCAGTAGTATCGACAGGGGTTTTAATCAGCCCCAGCATTTT,CASSIDRGFNQPQHF
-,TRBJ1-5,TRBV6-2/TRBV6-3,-,TGTGCCAGCAGTTATTGGACACCACCCAATCAGCCCCAGCATTTT,CASSYWTPPNQPQHF
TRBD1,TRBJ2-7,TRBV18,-,TGTGCCAGCTCACCCGACCTGGACAGGGTGAACGAGCAGTACTTC,CASSPDLDRVNEQYF
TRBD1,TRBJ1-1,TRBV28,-,TGTGCCAGCAGTTTACACGACAGGGGCGGGAACACTGAAGCTTTCTTT,CASSLHDRGGNTEAFF
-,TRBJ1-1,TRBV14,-,TGTGCCAGCAGCCAGACACTGAACACTGAAGCTTTCTTT,CASSQTLNTEAFF
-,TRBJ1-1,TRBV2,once,TGTGCCAGCAGTCGGGGCAGCTACACTGAAGCTTTCTTT,CASSRGSYTEAFF
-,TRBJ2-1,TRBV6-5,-,TGTGCCAGCAGATTTCGGGGGGCGGGTGAGCAGTTCTTC,CASRFRGAGEQFF
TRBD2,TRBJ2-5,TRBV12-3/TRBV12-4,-,TGTGCCAGCGGGACTAGAAAGGAGACCCAGTACTTC,CASGTRKETQYF
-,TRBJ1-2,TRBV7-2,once,TGTGCCAGCAGCCTAGCTACTACCTATGGCTACACCTTC,CASSLATTYGYTF
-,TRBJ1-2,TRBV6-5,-,TGTGCCAGCTTCTCTTCGGGGGGCTACACCTTC,CASFSSGGYTF
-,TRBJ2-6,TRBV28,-,TGTGCCAGCAATTCTGGGGCCAACGTCCTGACTTTC,CASNSGANVLTF
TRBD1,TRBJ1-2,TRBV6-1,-,TGTGCCAGCAGTGATGAGGCAGGGGGGGAGTCCGGAGGCTACACCTTC,CASSDEAGGESGGYTF
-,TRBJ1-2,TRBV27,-,TGTGCCAGCTCACGGGAGGCCTTCTATGGCTACACCTTC,CASSREAFYGYTF
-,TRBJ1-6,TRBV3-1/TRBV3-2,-,TGTGCCAGCAGCCAAGGGGGGGCATGGACACCCCTCCACTTT,CASSQGGAWTPLHF
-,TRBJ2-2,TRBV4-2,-,TGTGCCAGCAGCCAAGATATCGGGCGCTGGGAGCTGTTTTTT,CASSQDIGRWELFF
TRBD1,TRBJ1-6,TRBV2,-,TGTGCCAGCATTTCGGACAGGGGGAGGAATTCACCCCTCCACTTT,CASISDRGRNSPLHF
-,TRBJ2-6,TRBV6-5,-,TGTGCCAGCAGGGGGTTATCTGGGGCCAACGTCCTGACTTTC,CASRGLSGANVLTF
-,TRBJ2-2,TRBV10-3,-,TGTGCCTCCCTGGGGACCGCCAACACCGGGGAGCTGTTTTTT,CASLGTANTGELFF
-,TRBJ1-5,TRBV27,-,TGTGCCAGCAGTTCCCTCGACCGGCAGCCCCAGCATTTT,CASSSLDRQPQHF
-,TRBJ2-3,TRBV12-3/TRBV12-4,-,TGTGCCAGCGGGACATCTAGCACAGATACGCAGTATTTT,CASGTSSTDTQYF
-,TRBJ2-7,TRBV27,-,TGTGCCAGCAGTTTATCGAGAGACGGCGAGCAGTACTTC,CASSLSRDGEQYF
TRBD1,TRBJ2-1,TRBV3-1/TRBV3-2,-,TGTGCCAGCAGCCAATTCTTTGCAGGGGGCGATGAGCAGTTCTTC,CASSQFFAGGDEQFF
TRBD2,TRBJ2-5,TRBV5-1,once,TGCGCCAGCACTAGCGGGGGGCGAGAGACCCAGTACTTC,CASTSGGRETQYF
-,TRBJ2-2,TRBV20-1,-,TGCAGTGCTAGTTCCGGGTACAGCACCGGGGAGCTGTTTTTT,CSASSGYSTGELFF
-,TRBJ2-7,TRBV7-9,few,TGTGCCAGCAGCAGGGCGGGACAGTACGTTTCGGAGCAGTACTTC,CASSRAGQYVSEQYF
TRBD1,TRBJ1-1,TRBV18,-,TGTGCCAGCTCACCCTTACAGGGGGGGAACACTGAAGCTTTCTTT,CASSPLQGGNTEAFF
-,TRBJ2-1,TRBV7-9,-,TGTGCCAGCAGCCCAGGGACGGATGAGCAGTTCTTC,CASSPGTDEQFF
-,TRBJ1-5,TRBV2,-,TGTGCCAGCAGCGCCCGGCGGGAAGGCAATCAGCCCCAGCATTTT,CASSARREGNQPQHF